A selection of T cell receptor beta chains follows, all from one sample in a study of T cells in Graves' hyperthyroidism and ophthalmopathy. TCRdb re-called the multiplex PCR reads with MiXCR, one entry per CDR3 protein. The sample records 500,000 to 750,000 distinct CDR3 sequences, 15% to 18% being singletons. The sequenced sample was blood. The receptors shown here come from a woman aged 25 to 39 with Graves' hyperthyroidism. CDR3s include the opening cysteine and the closing phenylalanine or tryptophan. The D gene is left open where the match is weak. Where a row states a size, it is once, few, many or the class of an expanded clone; other rows omit it.

clone_size,v_call,d_call,j_call,cdr3_nt,cdr3_aa
few,TRBV20-1,-,TRBJ2-7,TGCAGTGCTAGAGTTCTTTTGTTAGGGACCGAGCAGTACTTC,CSARVLLLGTEQYF
-,TRBV7-3,-,TRBJ2-1,TGTGCCAGCAGCCCAGGCTGGGGGAACAATGAGCAGTTCTTC,CASSPGWGNNEQFF
many,TRBV30,TRBD2,TRBJ2-1,TGTGCCTGGAGTGAGAAGCGGGGCTCCTACAATGAGCAGTTCTTC,CAWSEKRGSYNEQFF
many,TRBV11-1,-,TRBJ2-3,TGTGCCAGCAGCCCCGATCACAGCACAGATACGCAGTATTTT,CASSPDHSTDTQYF
-,TRBV6-1,-,TRBJ2-1,TGTGCCAGCAGTGAAATTTCGGTAGTTGGGAGCGAGCAGTTCTTC,CASSEISVVGSEQFF
few,TRBV9,TRBD2,TRBJ2-1,TGTGCCAGCAGCCTCTCCGGGACTAGCGGGAGGGCCAGCAATGAGCAGTTCTTC,CASSLSGTSGRASNEQFF
few,TRBV20-1,-,TRBJ2-3,TGCAGTGCTAGAGAGGTCGGCACAGATACGCAGTATTTT,CSAREVGTDTQYF
many,TRBV20-1,-,TRBJ2-7,TGCAGTGCTAGAGACAACAGACGTTCCTACGAGCAGTACTTC,CSARDNRRSYEQYF
many,TRBV7-2,TRBD2,TRBJ2-1,TGTGCCAGCAGCTTTAGTATCATGGGGCTAGCGGGAGGCAATGAGCAGTTCTTC,CASSFSIMGLAGGNEQFF
few,TRBV20-1,TRBD1,TRBJ1-1,TGCAGTGCTAGGAAACAGGGGGGTTTCAACACTGAAGCTTTCTTT,CSARKQGGFNTEAFF